One and the same sample provided the 3 T cell receptor beta chains below, sequenced in a study of T cells in Graves' hyperthyroidism and ophthalmopathy. RNA transcripts gave rise to amplified TCR beta CDR3 regions. TCR CDR3 regions were first amplified by RT-PCR with HTBI primers. TCRdb re-analysed the multiplex PCR reads in MiXCR, keeping a single row per CDR3 protein. Of approximately 600,000 distinct CDR3 sequences listed, about a fifth are singletons. Sequenced material: blood. The source of these receptors is a man aged 25-45 years with Graves' ophthalmopathy.

At least ten counts were recorded for this clonotype. The chain joins TRBV30 to TRBJ2-7; TRBD1 aligns across 9 bases. Germline CDR1 reads GTSNPN; CDR2 reads SVGIG (reference sequence). The V gene end was trimmed by 5 bases and the J gene end by 2 bases; junction bases not matched to a gene: 7. CDR3 length equals 14 residues. In DNA form, the CDR3 reads TGTGCCTGGTCACGGGGGACAGGGACCTACGAGCAGTACTTC. Translation gives CAWSRGTGTYEQYF.

This clonotype has a count of ten or more. The chain employs TRBV28 and TRBJ1-1, with D tentatively TRBD1 (5 bases). V shed 4 bases and J shed 0 bases, with 18 bases lying between them. The CDR3 spans 17 residues. Germline V lookup: CDR1 MDHEN, CDR2 SYDVKM. CDR3 region: CASSSPPGGPMNTEAFF. The CDR3, as DNA: TGTGCCAGCAGTTCCCCCCCCGGGGGACCCATGAACACTGAAGCTTTCTTT.

The V call is TRBV7-9, the J call TRBJ2-1; D gene ambiguous. V lost 4 bases to trimming and J lost 4 bases, with 11 bases between them. CDR3 size: 14 residues. Germline assignment: CDR1 SEHNR and CDR2 FQNEAQ (reference sequence). In nucleotides, the CDR3 is TGTGCCAGCAGCTCCGGACCACCTTACAATGAGCAGTTCTTC. Encoded protein: CASSSGPPYNEQFF.